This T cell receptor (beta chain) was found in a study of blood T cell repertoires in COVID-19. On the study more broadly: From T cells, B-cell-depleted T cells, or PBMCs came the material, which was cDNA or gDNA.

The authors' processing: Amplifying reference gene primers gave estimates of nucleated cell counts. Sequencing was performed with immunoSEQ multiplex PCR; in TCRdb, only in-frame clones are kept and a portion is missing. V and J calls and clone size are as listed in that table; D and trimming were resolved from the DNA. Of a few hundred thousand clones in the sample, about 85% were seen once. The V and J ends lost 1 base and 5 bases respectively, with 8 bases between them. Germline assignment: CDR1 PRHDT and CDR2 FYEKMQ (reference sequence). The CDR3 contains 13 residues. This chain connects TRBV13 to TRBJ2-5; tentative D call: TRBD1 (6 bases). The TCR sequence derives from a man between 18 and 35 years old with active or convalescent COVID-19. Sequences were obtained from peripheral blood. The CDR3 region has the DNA TGTGCCAGCAGCTTAGAGGGGGTGGAGACCCAGTACTTC. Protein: CASSLEGVETQYF.